The next 25 T cell receptor beta chains were all read from a single sample in a study of blood T cell repertoires in COVID-19. Profiled with immunoSEQ multiplex PCR; TCRdb holds only in-frame clones, not every one. The repertoire holds approximately 220,000 clones, with roughly 86% as singletons. The sample consisted of PBMCs or T cells enriched from blood (not recorded which). The receptors shown here come from a woman under 40 with acute COVID-19.

The sample holds one count of this clone. The rearrangement uses TRBV6-2 or TRBV6-3 and TRBJ1-2; tentative D call: TRBD1 (5 bases). CDR3 length equals 16 residues. Germline assignment: CDR1 MNHEY and CDR2 SVGEGT. V was trimmed by 4 bases and J by 4 bases, leaving 19 bases between them. The CDR3 region is CASSSEGRARAYGYTF. The CDR3 nucleotides read TGTGCCAGCAGTTCCGAAGGACGGGCCAGGGCCTATGGCTACACCTTC.

This clone was recorded only once. The chain's CDR3 is CASSLGTGDLYGYTF. The CDR3, as DNA: TGTGCCAGCAGCTTGGGCACAGGAGACCTCTATGGCTACACCTTC. The rearrangement joins TRBV5-6 to TRBJ1-2; D is perhaps TRBD1 (5 bases). The CDR3 extends over 15 amino acids. From germline, CDR1 is SGHDT and CDR2 YYEEEE. Between the trimmed V and J ends, which lost 0 bases and 4 bases, there was a span of 13 bases.

This clone was recorded once. The chain couples TRBV18 to TRBJ2-3, with D perhaps matching TRBD1 (6 bases). CDR3 length: 16 amino acids. V was clipped by 4 bases and J by 0 bases, with 14 bases between them. Germline V gene sequence: CDR1 KGHSH, CDR2 LQKENI. CDR3 nucleotides: TGTGCCAGCTCACGTCGACAGGAGCCAAGCACAGATACGCAGTATTTT. Amino acids: CASSRRQEPSTDTQYF.

The chain carries TRBV28 and TRBJ2-1; 10 bases fit TRBD2. V was pared by 5 bases and J by 8 bases, with 9 bases of the junction left unmatched. CDR1 is MDHEN, CDR2 SYDVKM, per germline. The CDR3 has 15 residues. CDR3 sequence reads: CASSPQSGGAYEQFF. The DNA of the CDR3 is TGTGCCAGCAGTCCACAAAGCGGGGGGGCCTATGAGCAGTTCTTC.

The J gene is TRBJ2-2, the V gene TRBV7-2; TRBD2 matches at 8 bases. Per germline, CDR1 SGHTA and CDR2 FQGNSA. The CDR3 totals 16 residues. Trimming cost V 4 bases and J 3 bases; bases outside gene matches: 7. The CDR3 reads CASSWVSGEHTGELFF. CDR3 nucleotides: TGTGCCAGCAGCTGGGTTAGCGGGGAGCACACCGGGGAGCTGTTTTTT.

The chain employs TRBV29-1 and TRBJ1-1; D possibly corresponds to TRBD1 (5 bases). The V gene lost 4 bases and the J gene lost 0 bases, with 15 bases spanning the gap. The CDR3 sequence is 15 residues long. CDR1 is SQVTM, CDR2 ANQGSEA, per germline. Here the CDR3 reads CSVGIRRGMNTEAFF. CDR3 in DNA: TGCAGCGTTGGGATTCGTCGGGGGATGAACACTGAAGCTTTCTTT.

CDR3 bases: TGTGCCAGCAGTGTCGAGGTCTACGAGCAGTACTTC. This codes for CASSVEVYEQYF. V and J are TRBV2 and TRBJ2-7; no firm D call. V lost 4 bases and J lost 3, with 7 bases in between. CDR1 is SNHLY and CDR2 is FYNNEI in the germline V gene. The CDR3 totals 12 residues.

The V call is TRBV6-5, the J call TRBJ1-4; TRBD1 matches at 7 bases. The germline CDR1 and CDR2 sequences are MNHEY and SVGAGI. After removal of 6 bases from V and 6 bases from J, the junction contained 4 bases not matched to a gene. CDR3 length: 13 amino acids. The DNA of the CDR3 is TGTGCCAGCAGGAGGGGGCTGTATGAAAAACTGTTTTTT. Encoded protein: CASRRGLYEKLFF.

The chain employs TRBV19 and TRBJ1-1; D is possibly TRBD1 (5 bases). This CDR3 region has 16 residues. The germline V gene encodes CDR1 LNHDA and CDR2 SQIVND (reference sequence). Trimming shortened V by 5 bases and J by 4 bases, and 20 bases separated the two germline ends. CDR3 region: CASSPGLYFGATEAFF. For the CDR3, the DNA is TGTGCCAGTAGTCCGGGACTTTACTTTGGGGCCACTGAAGCTTTCTTT.

This clone was found once. The rearrangement joins TRBV4-2 to TRBJ2-1; 9 bases agree with TRBD2. CDR1 and CDR2 from the germline V gene are LGHNA and YNFKEQ. The CDR3 runs to 17 residues. V was clipped by 1 base and J by 5 bases; unmatched bases: 9. The CDR3 spells CASSQGRRGGADNEQFF. The CDR3 DNA reads TGTGCCAGCAGCCAAGGGCGACGCGGGGGGGCGGACAATGAGCAGTTCTTC.

V is TRBV28 and J is TRBJ1-5, with 7 bases aligning to TRBD1. J was trimmed by 7 bases and V by 8 bases; bases with no gene match: 14. The V gene's germline CDR1 is MDHEN and CDR2 SYDVKM. The CDR3 sequence is 15 residues long. The CDR3 sequence: CASHTYDRADQPQHF. The CDR3, as DNA: TGTGCCAGCCACACCTACGACAGGGCGGACCAGCCCCAGCATTTT.

The chain recombines TRBV14 with TRBJ1-2; TRBD1 might be the D (5 bases). Trimming removed 0 bases from V and 4 bases from J, with 12 bases in between. This CDR3 has 15 amino acids. Germline values: CDR1 SGHDN, CDR2 FVKESK. The CDR3 sequence: CASSQDQGAIYGYTF. DNA for the CDR3: TGTGCCAGCAGCCAAGATCAGGGCGCCATCTATGGCTACACCTTC.

To note about this clone: One junction end disagrees with the germline gene, perhaps due to a read error. The CDR3 DNA sequence: TGTGCCAGCACTTACGGGGGCGCGAGGTCCTACAATGAGCAGTTCTTC. This gives the protein CASTYGGARSYNEQFF. The rearrangement uses TRBV6-6 and TRBJ2-1; perhaps D is TRBD1 or TRBD2 (6 bases each). Germline V gene sequence: CDR1 MNHNY, CDR2 SVGAGI (reference sequence). The CDR3 runs 16 residues.

The J gene is TRBJ1-2, the V gene TRBV29-1; D unresolved. The germline V gene encodes CDR1 SQVTM and CDR2 ANQGSEA. The CDR3 covers 13 residues. V lost 3 bases and J 1 base, leaving 9 bases between the germline ends. The CDR3 region is CSVEEGFNYGYTF. In DNA, the CDR3 is TGCAGCGTTGAGGAGGGATTTAACTATGGCTACACCTTC.

The chain couples TRBV15 to TRBJ2-7; 7 nucleotides match TRBD1. The CDR3 is 17 amino acids. Germline V gene lookup returns CDR1 LNHNV and CDR2 YYDKDF (reference sequence). V lost 1 base, J lost 2 bases, and 11 bases stayed unmatched. The CDR3 region is CATSRGTGHSPPYEQYF. The CDR3 DNA reads TGTGCCACCAGCAGAGGGACAGGACATTCTCCTCCCTACGAGCAGTACTTC.

V and J are TRBV7-2 and TRBJ1-2, with 8 bases aligning to TRBD1. From germline, CDR1 is SGHTA and CDR2 FQGNSA. Trimming took 5 bases from V and 4 from J; bases not matched to a gene: 15. This CDR3 has 17 amino acids. The CDR3 sequence is CASSAGGGGGIPYGYTF. The CDR3 DNA sequence: TGTGCCAGCAGCGCAGGGGGCGGCGGGGGTATTCCCTATGGCTACACCTTC.

This chain connects TRBV11-1 to TRBJ1-6, with 8 bases matching TRBD1. V trimming: 5 bases; J trimming: 14 bases; junction bases outside the gene matches: 14. This CDR3 has 15 residues. Looked up from germline, CDR1 is SGHAT and CDR2 is FQDESV (reference sequence). CDR3 sequence reads: CASSQGQAASVTLHF. The CDR3 DNA reads TGTGCCAGCAGCCAGGGACAGGCTGCTTCGGTCACCCTCCACTTT.

The V gene is TRBV3-1 (or the pseudogene TRBV3-2), the J gene TRBJ1-2; possible D gene TRBD1, 5 bases. Trimming took off 2 bases at V and 4 bases at J, with 8 bases between the two ends. Germline values: CDR1 LGHDT, CDR2 YNNKEL (reference sequence). This CDR3 has 13 residues. The CDR3 protein is CASSQRGTYGYTF. The CDR3 DNA sequence: TGTGCCAGCAGCCAACGGGGGACCTATGGCTACACCTTC.

The chain uses TRBV28 and TRBJ2-7, with 7 bases lining up with TRBD1. Germline V gene sequence: CDR1 MDHEN, CDR2 SYDVKM. The CDR3 covers 13 residues. V was pared by 9 bases and J by 0 bases, with 5 bases of the junction left unmatched. CDR3 sequence reads: CASQGVPSYEQYF. Here the CDR3 DNA reads TGTGCCAGTCAGGGGGTACCCTCCTACGAGCAGTACTTC.

The count of this clone is one. V usage is TRBV7-2 and J usage is TRBJ2-2; 10 bases fit TRBD2. V gave up 1 base and J gave up 5 bases; unmatched junction bases: 10. This CDR3 is built from 18 residues. Germline V gene lookup returns CDR1 SGHTA and CDR2 FQGNSA. The CDR3 loop is CASSLVGSGGTGTGELFF. DNA for the CDR3: TGTGCCAGCAGCTTAGTCGGTAGCGGGGGGACGGGGACCGGGGAGCTGTTTTTT.

The rearrangement uses TRBV15 and TRBJ2-1, with D possibly TRBD1 on 6 matching bases. V dropped 5 bases and J dropped 0 bases, with 14 bases sitting between them. Per germline, CDR1 LNHNV and CDR2 YYDKDF (reference sequence). The CDR3 is 16 residues long. CDR3 coding DNA: TGTGCCACCAGCGGGCCCGGGACAACCTCCTACAATGAGCAGTTCTTC. Encoded protein: CATSGPGTTSYNEQFF.

The gene calls are TRBV6-5 and TRBJ1-2, with D possibly TRBD1 on 5 matching bases. V was shortened by 10 bases and J by 5 bases, with 11 bases between the two germline ends. Germline loops: CDR1 MNHEY, CDR2 SVGAGI. The CDR3 is 11 residues long. The CDR3 nucleotides are TGTGCCATCTCGGGGGGGTATGGCTACACCTTC. Protein sequence: CAISGGYGYTF.

V gene TRBV3-1 (or the pseudogene TRBV3-2) combines with J gene TRBJ1-2; no firm D call. CDR1 is LGHDT and CDR2 is YNNKEL in the germline V gene (reference sequence). V gave up 1 base and J gave up 2 bases, with 8 bases separating them. This CDR3 has 14 residues. CDR3 DNA sequence: TGTGCCAGCAGCCAAGGTCTGAGAAACTATGGCTACACCTTC. Protein sequence: CASSQGLRNYGYTF.

The CDR3 DNA reads TGTGCCAGCAGCCAGTATCACGCGGGCGGGACAGATACGCAGTATTTT. Translation gives CASSQYHAGGTDTQYF. V usage is TRBV3-1 (or the pseudogene TRBV3-2) and J usage is TRBJ2-3; perhaps TRBD2 as D (5 bases). Trimming left V 3 bases short and J 3 bases short, with 16 bases between. CDR3 length equals 16 residues. Germline V gene sequence: CDR1 LGHDT, CDR2 YNNKEL (reference sequence).

V is TRBV7-7 and J is TRBJ2-2, with TRBD2 as a possible D gene (6 bases). Germline V gene sequence: CDR1 SSHAT, CDR2 FNYEAQ (reference sequence). The length of the CDR3 is 18 residues. The V gene lost 1 base and the J gene lost 0 bases, with 15 bases spanning the gap. For the CDR3, the DNA is TGTGCCAGCAGCTTAGAAGGTAGCGGTCAGGCGAACACCGGGGAGCTGTTTTTT. Encoded protein: CASSLEGSGQANTGELFF.